The rows below give T cell receptor beta chains drawn from one sample of a study of identical twins. In TCRdb, the 5' RACE reads were re-called with MiXCR into one record per CDR3 protein. Of around 960,000 distinct CDR3 sequences listed, over 9% are singletons. Another study also made use of these data, one on yellow fever vaccine responses in identical twins.

The sequencing sample was made of PBMCs. All receptors derive from a woman between 18 and 29 years old in good health. Each CDR3 is given with its conserved first and last residue. The D gene is left open where the match is weak. Rows may omit the clone size; those that give it use once, few, many or a size class.

j_gene | abundance | d_gene | v_gene | CDR3nt | CDR3aa
TRBJ2-5 | - | TRBD2 | TRBV5-5 | TGTGCCAGCAGCCGGCAATCTAGCGGAGAGACCCAGTACTTC | CASSRQSSGETQYF
TRBJ2-5 | - | TRBD1 | TRBV2 | TGTGCCAGCAGTGAGGGTGAACAGGGGGCCAGAGAGACCCAGTACTTC | CASSEGEQGARETQYF
TRBJ1-1 | - | - | TRBV6-5 | TGTGCCAGCAGTTACATTGTAGGCACTGAAGCTTTCTTT | CASSYIVGTEAFF
TRBJ1-6 | few | - | TRBV5-1 | TGCGCCAGCAGCTTGGAGAGACGAGGGGGTGGTTCACCCCTCCACTTT | CASSLERRGGGSPLHF
TRBJ2-1 | - | TRBD1 | TRBV29-1 | TGCAGCGTCCAAGGACAGGGGGGCTTCTACAATGAGCAGTTCTTC | CSVQGQGGFYNEQFF
TRBJ2-3 | many | - | TRBV28 | TGTGCCAGCAAAGGCGGGCTTGTCCCCACAAATACGCAGTATTTT | CASKGGLVPTNTQYF
TRBJ2-2 | - | TRBD2 | TRBV5-1 | TGCGCCAGCAGCTTTTCGAGCGGGGACACCGGGGAGCTGTTTTTT | CASSFSSGDTGELFF
TRBJ2-5 | - | TRBD2 | TRBV12-3/TRBV12-4 | TGTGCCATCAGTTTGTTTCTCGGGGGACTAGCGGGGGAAGAGACCCAGTACTTC | CAISLFLGGLAGEETQYF
TRBJ2-1 | - | - | TRBV10-1 | TGCGCCAGCAGTGAGTCGAAGTCTGGGAGCTCCTACAATGAGCAGTTCTTC | CASSESKSGSSYNEQFF
TRBJ1-4 | - | - | TRBV20-1 | TGCAGTGCCTACGGGTGGCAACTGTTTTTT | CSAYGWQLFF
TRBJ2-1 | few | TRBD2 | TRBV12-3/TRBV12-4 | TGTGCCAGCAGTTTAGATACTAGCGGGAGAATTCCCGTGAAGAATGAGCAGTTCTTC | CASSLDTSGRIPVKNEQFF
TRBJ2-7 | few | - | TRBV12-5 | TGTGCTAGTGGTTTGCCTCTGGGTAGCGTTAGAACCGAGCAGTACTTC | CASGLPLGSVRTEQYF
TRBJ2-7 | few | TRBD2 | TRBV3-1 | TGTGCCAGCAGCTCTCCCGGGACTAGCGACTACGAGCAGTACTTC | CASSSPGTSDYEQYF
TRBJ2-3 | - | TRBD2 | TRBV2 | TGTGCCAGCAGAGAAACCGGGACTAGGGACACAGATACGCAGTATTTT | CASRETGTRDTDTQYF
TRBJ2-4 | few | - | TRBV11-3 | TGTGCCAGCAGCGCCACGACGGGGCAGGTTCAGTACTTC | CASSATTGQVQYF
TRBJ1-1 | few | - | TRBV6-1 | TGTGCCAGCAGTGAATTGGTGGAGAAGAACACTGAAGCTTTCTTT | CASSELVEKNTEAFF
TRBJ1-2 | few | - | TRBV3-1 | TGTGCCAGCAGCCCCGAGGGGGGGGTCGCTAACTATGGCTACACCTTC | CASSPEGGVANYGYTF
TRBJ1-1 | - | TRBD1 | TRBV7-3 | TGTGCCAGCAGCTCAGGGAGGGACAGTGAAGCTTTCTTT | CASSSGRDSEAFF
TRBJ2-3 | - | TRBD1 | TRBV7-6 | TGTGCCAGCAGCTTAGAGTCTGCAGGGGGTTCCGGTACGCAGTATTTT | CASSLESAGGSGTQYF
TRBJ2-5 | few | TRBD2 | TRBV5-1 | TGCGCCAGCAGCGAGCCTAGCGGGAGGGTTCAGGAGACCCAGTACTTC | CASSEPSGRVQETQYF
TRBJ1-5 | few | - | TRBV20-1 | TGCAGTGCTAGAAGGGGGGGCAATCAGCCCCAGCATTTT | CSARRGGNQPQHF
TRBJ2-3 | - | TRBD2 | TRBV13 | TGTGCCATCAGCCCTACTCGGACTAGCGGGGGGGCCCTTCATACGCAGTATTTT | CAISPTRTSGGALHTQYF
TRBJ2-1 | few | TRBD2 | TRBV5-6 | TGTGCCAGCAGCTATAGACTAGCCCAAAATGAGCAGTTCTTC | CASSYRLAQNEQFF
TRBJ2-3 | few | TRBD2 | TRBV9 | TGTGCCAGCAGTCCTCTAGCGGGGGTCACAGATACGCAGTATTTT | CASSPLAGVTDTQYF
TRBJ2-2 | few | TRBD1 | TRBV6-4 | TGTGCCAGCAGTAAAGACAGGGAAACCGGGGAGCTGTTTTTT | CASSKDRETGELFF
TRBJ2-1 | few | TRBD1 | TRBV3-1 | TGTGCCAGCAGCCCCCGGACAGGGTCAAACAATGAGCAGTTCTTC | CASSPRTGSNNEQFF
TRBJ1-5 | - | - | TRBV13 | TGTGCCAGCAGCCCGCGGGGGGTCAATCAGCCCCAGCATTTT | CASSPRGVNQPQHF
TRBJ2-1 | - | TRBD2 | TRBV15 | TGTGCCACCAGCAGAGAATTAGGCGGGAGGGCCCTCATAAACAATGAGCAGTTCTTC | CATSRELGGRALINNEQFF
TRBJ2-7 | - | TRBD1 | TRBV12-3/TRBV12-4 | TGTGCCAGCAGTTCAGGGGACAGATCCTACGAGCAGTACTTC | CASSSGDRSYEQYF
TRBJ1-2 | - | - | TRBV10-3 | TGTGCCATCAGTGGTTTGAACTATGGCTACACCTTC | CAISGLNYGYTF
TRBJ2-3 | - | - | TRBV6-2/TRBV6-3 | TGTGCCAGCAGGCCATTGGTGTCCACAGATACGCAGTATTTT | CASRPLVSTDTQYF
TRBJ2-1 | - | - | TRBV7-2 | TGTGCCAGCAGCTTGGACTCCCTCAGCTCCTACAATGAGCAGTTCTTC | CASSLDSLSSYNEQFF
TRBJ1-3 | many | - | TRBV6-5 | TGTGCCAGCAGTTATAAGGGATCCATATATTTT | CASSYKGSIYF
TRBJ2-1 | few | TRBD2 | TRBV28 | TGTGCCAGCAGTTCCGAGTCTAGCGGGAGGGCCGGCAATGAGCAGTTCTTC | CASSSESSGRAGNEQFF
TRBJ2-3 | - | - | TRBV2 | TGTGCCAGCAGTGGGGGGGTATACAGCACAGATACGCAGTATTTT | CASSGGVYSTDTQYF
TRBJ2-3 | few | - | TRBV6-5 | TGTGCCAGCAGTTTGGGACCGGTGGCAGATACGCAGTATTTT | CASSLGPVADTQYF
TRBJ1-1 | few | - | TRBV7-2 | TGTGCCAGCAGCTCCGTACTATCGGGGGGAAGAACTGAAGCTTTCTTT | CASSSVLSGGRTEAFF
TRBJ2-7 | few | TRBD1 | TRBV11-2 | TGTGCCAGCAGCCGTGGACAGGGGCGATACGAGCAGTACTTC | CASSRGQGRYEQYF
TRBJ2-3 | few | - | TRBV12-3/TRBV12-4 | TGTGCCAGCAGTTTCGCACAATACGCAGATACGCAGTATTTT | CASSFAQYADTQYF
TRBJ1-5 | few | TRBD1 | TRBV20-1 | TGCAGTGCTGATGTTACAGGGGCTGCCAATCAGCCCCAGCATTTT | CSADVTGAANQPQHF
TRBJ2-7 | many | - | TRBV20-1 | TGCAGTGCTAGATGGGGTTACGAGCAGTACTTC | CSARWGYEQYF
TRBJ2-1 | many | - | TRBV5-1 | TGCGCCAGCAGCATACAGGAGTTGTACAATGAGCAGTTCTTC | CASSIQELYNEQFF
TRBJ2-6 | few | TRBD1 | TRBV7-9 | TGTGCCAGCAGCGGGGACAGGGCTGGGGCCAACGTCCTGACTTTC | CASSGDRAGANVLTF
TRBJ2-5 | - | - | TRBV7-9 | TGTGCGGCTGGAGTTTCGGAGACCCAGTACTTC | CAAGVSETQYF
TRBJ1-1 | many | TRBD1 | TRBV6-1 | TGTGCCAGCAGTGTCAGGGGGCTAGTGAACACTGAAGCTTTCTTT | CASSVRGLVNTEAFF
TRBJ2-1 | - | TRBD2 | TRBV3-1 | TGTGCCAGCAGCCAAGGCGGGGGGTACGGTGAGCAGTTCTTC | CASSQGGGYGEQFF
TRBJ1-3 | many | - | TRBV27 | TGTGCCAGCAGTTCCATGCCCCCAGGGGATGGAAACACCATATATTTT | CASSSMPPGDGNTIYF
TRBJ2-1 | few | - | TRBV27 | TGTGCCAGCGCAGACTGGCTCCAAAATGAGCAGTTCTTC | CASADWLQNEQFF
TRBJ2-7 | - | TRBD2 | TRBV12-3/TRBV12-4 | TGTGCCAGCAGCATCTTTGTGGGTAGCGGGAGTTGGGAGCAGTACTTC | CASSIFVGSGSWEQYF
TRBJ2-1 | few | - | TRBV28 | TGTGCCAGCAACCCCTTAGATCGGGGGATGAGCTCCTACAATGAGCAGTTCTTC | CASNPLDRGMSSYNEQFF
TRBJ2-1 | - | - | TRBV5-1 | TGCGCCAGCAGCTTTCAGCCCGGCCAGGGGATGTATGAGCAGTTCTTC | CASSFQPGQGMYEQFF
TRBJ2-2 | - | TRBD2 | TRBV6-1 | TGTGCCAGCGGGATAGCGGGCACCACAGGAACCGGGGAGCTGTTTTTT | CASGIAGTTGTGELFF
TRBJ1-4 | many | TRBD1 | TRBV24-1 | TGTGCCACCAGTGATCCCGGACAGGGGAGTGATGAAAAACTGTTTTTT | CATSDPGQGSDEKLFF